One and the same sample provided the 32 T cell receptor beta chains below, sequenced in a study of early T cells in non-severe SARS-CoV-2 infection. TCRdb ran MiXCR on the 5' RACE reads and lists one entry per CDR3 protein. Of some 40,000 distinct CDR3 sequences listed, around 5% are singletons. Material for sequencing was whole blood. The receptors shown here come from an adult who was a healthcare worker with PCR-confirmed SARS-CoV-2 infection or an uninfected control (not recorded which).

This clonotype was picked up many times. The chain couples TRBV20-1 to TRBJ1-5; D is ambiguous. Germline V gene lookup returns CDR1 DFQATT and CDR2 SNEGSKA (reference sequence). V shed 3 bases and J shed 2 bases, with 8 bases lying between them. The CDR3 totals 13 residues. The CDR3 DNA sequence: TGCAGTGCTAGCCTGGTGGGCAATCAGCCCCAGCATTTT. Protein: CSASLVGNQPQHF.

This clonotype was detected only a few times. DNA for the CDR3: TGTGCCAGCAGCCAAGGGACAGGGGACGAGCAGTACTTC. It encodes CASSQGTGDEQYF. The rearrangement joins TRBV3-1 to TRBJ2-7, with 9 bases that match TRBD1. The CDR3 spans 13 residues. V lost 1 base, J lost 5 bases, and 0 bases stayed unmatched. Germline CDR1 and CDR2: LGHDT and YNNKEL (reference sequence).

There are a few counts of this clonotype. The chain recombines TRBV7-2 with TRBJ1-2; D ambiguous. The V and J ends lost 5 bases and 4 bases respectively, with 11 bases between them. CDR1 and CDR2 (germline): SGHTA, FQGNSA. CDR3 size: 13 residues. CDR3 coding DNA: TGTGCCAGCAGCCCCACGAGGCTCTATGGCTACACCTTC. The encoded protein is CASSPTRLYGYTF. The full variable domain, in which reference TRBV7-2 and TRBJ1-2 provide the parts outside the CDR3, is GAGVSQSPSNKVTEKGKDVELRCDPISGHTALYWYRQSLGQGLEFLIYFQGNSAPDKSGLPSDRFSAERTGGSVSTLTIQRTQQEDSAVYLCASSPTRLYGYTFGSGTRLTVV.

The table lists this clonotype with a few counts. V and J are TRBV5-1 and TRBJ2-6, with D possibly being TRBD1 or TRBD2 (5 bases each). V shed 4 bases and J shed 0 bases, with 11 bases lying between them. In germline, CDR1 is SGHRS, CDR2 YFSETQ. This CDR3 contains 16 residues. The CDR3 is CASSPGPSSGANVLTF. The CDR3 bases are TGCGCCAGCAGCCCGGGACCCTCCTCTGGGGCCAACGTCCTGACTTTC. Combining the CDR3 with reference TRBV5-1 and TRBJ2-6 gives the whole variable domain KAGVTQTPRYLIKTRGQQVTLSCSPISGHRSVSWYQQTPGQGLQFLFEYFSETQRNKGNFPGRFSGRQFSNSRSEMNVSTLELGDSALYLCASSPGPSSGANVLTFGAGSRLTVL.

This clonotype was observed at least ten times. The chain has TRBV29-1 and TRBJ1-2; 7 bases match TRBD1. Germline assignment: CDR1 SQVTM and CDR2 ANQGSEA. The V gene end was trimmed by 6 bases and the J gene end by 5 bases; junction bases not matched to a gene: 12. This CDR3 has 14 amino acids. The DNA for the CDR3 is TGCAGCGTGTCCGGGGACAGAGCTTTATATGGCTACACCTTC. The encoded protein is CSVSGDRALYGYTF.

This clonotype was recorded at least ten times. CDR3 sequence: CAWRPLGYYEQYF. As DNA, the CDR3 is TGTGCCTGGAGACCGCTGGGGTACTACGAGCAGTACTTC. The chain links TRBV30 to TRBJ2-7; D gene ambiguous. The V and J ends lost 3 bases and 3 bases respectively, with 12 bases between them. The CDR3 has 13 residues. CDR1 and CDR2 (germline): GTSNPN, SVGIG (reference sequence). Full variable domain (remainder filled in from reference TRBV30 and TRBJ2-7): SQTIHQWPATLVQPVGSPLSLECTVEGTSNPNLYWYRQAAGRGLQLLFYSVGIGQISSEVPQNLSASRPQDRQFILSSKKLLLSDSGFYLCAWRPLGYYEQYFGPGTRLTVT.

This clonotype has just a few counts. The V and J genes are TRBV2 and TRBJ1-1, with D possibly being TRBD1 (6 bases). V gave up 6 bases and J gave up 5 bases, with 13 bases separating them. Germline CDR1 reads SNHLY; CDR2 reads FYNNEI. The CDR3 totals 13 residues. In DNA, the CDR3 is TGTGCCAGCAGCAGGGGTGGAGGAACTGAAGCTTTCTTT. Its translation is CASSRGGGTEAFF.

This clonotype has a count of ten or more. As DNA, the CDR3 is TGTGCCAGCAGCTTAGGGGCAGGGGATGGCTACACCTTC. The encoded protein is CASSLGAGDGYTF. The chain is built from TRBV7-8 and TRBJ1-2, with D possibly being TRBD1 (6 bases). The V end lost 1 base, the J end lost 6 bases, and 9 bases lay between the germline ends. The germline gives CDR1 SGHVS, CDR2 FQNEAQ. The CDR3 is made up of 13 amino acids.

This clonotype was detected many times. The chain is built from TRBV6-1 and TRBJ1-3; D is possibly TRBD1 (5 bases). Germline values: CDR1 MNHNS, CDR2 SASEGT. This CDR3 contains 15 residues. The V gene lost 6 bases and the J gene lost 0 bases, with 12 bases spanning the gap. The CDR3 coding sequence is TGTGCCAGCAGACAACAGGACTTCTCTGGAAACACCATATATTTT. The encoded protein is CASRQQDFSGNTIYF.

There are a few counts of this clonotype. The chain couples TRBV29-1 to TRBJ2-3; 8 bases are a match to TRBD2. In germline, CDR1 is SQVTM, CDR2 ANQGSEA. This CDR3 has 12 residues. Trimming at V came to 3 bases and at J to 10 bases, leaving 6 bases not matched to a gene. CDR3 amino acids: CSVETGRGAQYF. CDR3 sequence (DNA): TGCAGCGTTGAGACCGGGAGGGGTGCGCAGTATTTT.

This rearrangement joins TRBV20-1 to TRBJ2-5; 8 positions match TRBD2. The germline V gene has CDR1 DFQATT and CDR2 SNEGSKA (reference sequence). V shed 5 bases and J 3 bases; nucleotides not matched to a gene: 5. The CDR3 sequence is 13 residues long. CDR3 sequence (DNA): TGCAGTGCTGCCGCACTAGCGGAAGAGACCCAGTACTTC. It codes for CSAAALAEETQYF.

This chain links TRBV3-1 with TRBJ1-1; D is undetermined. CDR3 length equals 15 residues. Per germline, CDR1 LGHDT and CDR2 YNNKEL (reference sequence). V lost 1 base and J lost 1, with 10 bases in between. The CDR3, as DNA: TGTGCCAGCAGCCAAGGGGCAGGATGGAACACTGAAGCTTTCTTT. Amino acids: CASSQGAGWNTEAFF.

The sample holds many counts of this clonotype. The genes are TRBV5-4 and TRBJ2-7; D is unresolved. The CDR3 consists of 13 residues. Trimming took off 4 bases at V and 3 bases at J, with 11 bases between the two ends. Germline V CDR1 and CDR2: SGHNT, YYREEE (reference sequence). CDR3 DNA: TGTGCCAGCAGCCCTGACCAGAACTACGAGCAGTACTTC. It encodes CASSPDQNYEQYF.

This clonotype was recorded many times. This chain links TRBV20-1 with TRBJ2-1; 9 positions match TRBD2. V was pared by 6 bases and J by 4 bases, with 10 bases of the junction left unmatched. The V gene's germline CDR1 is DFQATT and CDR2 SNEGSKA (reference sequence). CDR3 length: 15 amino acids. CDR3 nucleotide sequence: TGCAGTGCACCCGAGACTAGCGGAACATACAATGAGCAGTTCTTC. Translated, it gives CSAPETSGTYNEQFF.

This clonotype has ten or more counts. The rearrangement uses TRBV27 and TRBJ2-1; no definite D call. Per germline, CDR1 MNHEY and CDR2 SMNVEV (reference sequence). This CDR3 spans 13 amino acids. V gave up 10 bases and J gave up 4 bases, with 14 bases separating them. CDR3 residues: CATRPAEYNEQFF. The DNA of the CDR3 is TGTGCCACGCGGCCTGCGGAGTACAATGAGCAGTTCTTC.

Many counts were recorded for this clonotype. The gene calls are TRBV29-1 and TRBJ1-5; no firm D call. Trimming stripped 4 bases from V and 0 bases from J, with 7 bases between. Germline values: CDR1 SQVTM, CDR2 ANQGSEA. The CDR3 covers 13 residues. The CDR3 is CSVGQPSNQPQHF. The CDR3 coding sequence is TGCAGCGTTGGGCAACCTAGCAATCAGCCCCAGCATTTT.

The sample holds many counts of this clonotype. The chain couples TRBV4-2 to TRBJ2-2, with TRBD2 matching 9 bases. The CDR3 has 16 residues. Germline V gene lookup returns CDR1 LGHNA and CDR2 YNFKEQ. V was pared by 7 bases and J by 2 bases, with 8 bases of the junction left unmatched. The CDR3 DNA reads TGTGCCAGCAATCGCGGGAGGGCGACAAACACCGGGGAGCTGTTTTTT. Its translation: CASNRGRATNTGELFF.

This clonotype showed up many times. This sequence joins TRBV7-2 and TRBJ2-7, with D unresolved. V was cut by 4 bases and J by 2 bases, with 12 bases left in between. The CDR3 loop spans 14 amino acids. Germline V gives CDR1 SGHTA, CDR2 FQGNSA. In nucleotides, the CDR3 is TGTGCCAGCAGCTCCCCCCAGAAGACCTACGAGCAGTACTTC. Translated, it gives CASSSPQKTYEQYF.

CDR3 residues: CAARGVSYNEQFF. In DNA, the CDR3 is TGTGCCGCAAGAGGGGTTTCCTACAATGAGCAGTTCTTC. This chain joins TRBV28 and TRBJ2-1, with D perhaps assigned TRBD1 or TRBD2 (5 bases each). The ends were cut back, 11 bases at V and 1 base at J, with 12 bases in the middle. This CDR3 has 13 residues. Germline-derived CDR1 and CDR2 are MDHEN and SYDVKM.

This clonotype was counted ten times or more. The chain is built from TRBV11-2 and TRBJ2-2; D is unclear. V lost 3 bases to trimming and J lost 3 bases, with 5 bases between them. CDR1 SGHAT and CDR2 FQNNGV come from the germline V gene. The CDR3 covers 13 residues. This CDR3 reads CASSLRYTGELFF. The CDR3 DNA reads TGTGCCAGCAGCTTGAGGTACACCGGGGAGCTGTTTTTT.

This clonotype was recorded a few times. The chain links TRBV7-2 to TRBJ1-6; 8 nucleotides match TRBD1. Trimming removed 1 base from V and 8 bases from J; junction bases left unmatched: 13. Germline V gene data show CDR1 as SGHTA and CDR2 as FQGNSA. The CDR3 has 18 amino acids. For the CDR3, the DNA is TGTGCCAGCAGCTTAGTTCCCCCGGGCAGGGGGCACGATTCACCCCTCCACTTT. Amino acid sequence: CASSLVPPGRGHDSPLHF.

This clonotype came up many times. The gene calls are TRBV28 and TRBJ1-1, with D possibly TRBD1 on 6 matching bases. The CDR3 runs to 15 residues. Germline V lookup: CDR1 MDHEN, CDR2 SYDVKM. The germline V and J ends were trimmed by 5 bases and 6 bases, with 19 bases remaining between them. CDR3 DNA: TGTGCCAGCAGTCCCCGGCCGGGGAAGGGGGCTGAAGCTTTCTTT. It codes for CASSPRPGKGAEAFF.

This clonotype was recorded at least ten times. CDR3 protein: CSATGVLDEQYF. The CDR3 bases are TGCAGTGCCACAGGGGTATTGGACGAGCAGTACTTC. This chain uses TRBV20-1 with TRBJ2-7; 7 nucleotides agree with TRBD1. CDR1 is DFQATT, CDR2 SNEGSKA, per germline (reference sequence). This CDR3 has 12 residues. The junction had 7 bases not matched to a gene; V was cut back by 6 bases and J by 5 bases.

This clonotype occurred many times. The chain links TRBV12-3 or TRBV12-4 to TRBJ1-1, with no clear D. The CDR3 is 14 residues long. The V gene lost 2 bases and the J gene lost 4 bases, with 11 bases spanning the gap. The CDR3 loop is CASSLSSGFTEAFF. CDR3 nucleotide sequence: TGTGCCAGCAGTTTAAGTTCTGGATTCACTGAAGCTTTCTTT.

For this clonotype: With a much larger clone just one base away, this may be a read error. V and J are TRBV15 and TRBJ2-6; TRBD2 agrees at 8 bases. Germline V gene lookup returns CDR1 LNHNV and CDR2 YYDKDF (reference sequence). The length of the CDR3 is 17 residues. CDR3 residues: CVTSRPGERGKTNVLTF. The DNA for the CDR3 is TGTGTCACCAGCAGACCTGGGGAGCGGGGGAAGACCAACGTCCTGACTTTC.

This clonotype was detected many times. This chain links TRBV10-3 with TRBJ1-1; possible D gene TRBD1, 5 bases. From germline, CDR1 is ENHRY and CDR2 SYGVKD. The CDR3 loop spans 18 amino acids. V was trimmed by 1 base and J by 2 bases, leaving 20 bases between them. The CDR3 loop reads CAISELGQGQGPNTEAFF. The CDR3 bases are TGTGCCATCAGTGAGTTGGGCCAAGGTCAGGGCCCAAACACTGAAGCTTTCTTT.

This clonotype came up many times. V usage is TRBV6-5 and J usage is TRBJ1-6, with D hard to call. CDR1 and CDR2 from the germline V gene are MNHEY and SVGAGI. The CDR3 extends over 13 amino acids. V was clipped by 5 bases and J by 7 bases, with 9 bases between them. The CDR3 protein is CASSNSGNSPLHF. The DNA of the CDR3 is TGTGCCAGCAGTAACAGCGGGAATTCACCCCTCCACTTT.

This clonotype showed up many times. V and J are TRBV11-1 and TRBJ2-3, with 7 bases lining up with TRBD1. This CDR3 has 12 residues. Per the germline V gene, CDR1 is SGHAT and CDR2 is FQDESV (reference sequence). Trimming cost V 4 bases and J 5 bases; bases outside gene matches: 0. The CDR3 is CASSYRGDTQYF. The CDR3 region has the DNA TGTGCCAGCAGCTACAGGGGAGATACGCAGTATTTT.

This clonotype was seen repeatedly, ten times or more. The chain recombines TRBV7-6 with TRBJ2-2, with TRBD2 identical over 11 bases. The CDR3 consists of 17 residues. Trimming took 5 bases from V and 5 from J; bases not matched to a gene: 10. CDR1 and CDR2 (germline): SGHVS, FNYEAQ. DNA for the CDR3: TGTGCCAGCAGCCCTACCCACCGGACTAGCGGGACCGGGGAGCTGTTTTTT. It translates to CASSPTHRTSGTGELFF.

This clonotype was seen repeatedly, ten times or more. The chain carries TRBV11-2 and TRBJ2-1; TRBD2 matches at 13 bases. Trimming cost V 1 base and J 16 bases; bases outside gene matches: 10. This CDR3 is 15 amino acids long. The germline V gene has CDR1 SGHAT and CDR2 FQNNGV. The CDR3 spells CASSLGVTSGRADFF. CDR3 in DNA: TGTGCCAGCAGCTTAGGGGTCACTAGCGGGAGGGCCGATTTCTTC.

This clonotype was seen repeatedly, ten times or more. The gene calls are TRBV20-1 and TRBJ1-1; D unresolved. This CDR3 is built from 12 residues. Per germline, CDR1 DFQATT and CDR2 SNEGSKA (reference sequence). With 3 bases removed from V and 0 bases from J, the gap between germline ends came to 5 bases. CDR3 DNA: TGCAGTGCTAGGATCATGAACACTGAAGCTTTCTTT. As protein: CSARIMNTEAFF.

This clonotype appeared many times. The chain joins TRBV11-2 to TRBJ2-1; D not resolved. The CDR3 runs 12 residues. Germline V gene data show CDR1 as SGHAT and CDR2 as FQNNGV. V dropped 3 bases and J dropped 3 bases, with 3 bases sitting between them. In nucleotides, the CDR3 is TGTGCCAGCAGCTTCTACTACAATGAGCAGTTCTTC. It codes for CASSFYYNEQFF.